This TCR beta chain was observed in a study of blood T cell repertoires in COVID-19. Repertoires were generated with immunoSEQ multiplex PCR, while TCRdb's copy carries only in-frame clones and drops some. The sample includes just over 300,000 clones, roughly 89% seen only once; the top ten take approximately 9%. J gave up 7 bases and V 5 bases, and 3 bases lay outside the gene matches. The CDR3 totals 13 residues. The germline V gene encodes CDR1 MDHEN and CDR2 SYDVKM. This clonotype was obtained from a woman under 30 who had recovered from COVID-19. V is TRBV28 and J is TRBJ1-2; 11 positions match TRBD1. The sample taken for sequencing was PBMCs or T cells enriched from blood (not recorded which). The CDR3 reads CASSVDRGLGYTF. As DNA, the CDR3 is TGTGCCAGCAGTGTGGACAGGGGGCTTGGCTACACCTTC.